These 3 T cell receptor beta chains were sequenced from one sample in a study of cytomegalovirus exposure and HLA in healthy donors. This PCR relied on a set of 60 Vbeta primers and 13 Jbeta primers. The data were produced by immunoSEQ multiplex PCR, yet TCRdb's version contains in-frame clones alone and is incomplete. Of 130,000 or so clones in the sample, almost 85% were seen once. The sample taken for sequencing was PBMCs. The receptors come from a man between 18 and 35 years old in good health and CMV-seropositive.

V gene TRBV5-1 combines with J gene TRBJ2-7; D is perhaps TRBD2 (6 bases). The CDR3 is made up of 18 amino acids. V lost 0 bases to trimming and J lost 0 bases, with 19 bases between them. Germline CDR1 is SGHRS and CDR2 is YFSETQ. The CDR3 region is CASSLGLGLRGNSYEQYF. CDR3 DNA sequence: TGCGCCAGCAGCTTGGGGCTGGGACTTAGGGGTAACTCCTACGAGCAGTACTTC.

V gene TRBV4-1 combines with J gene TRBJ2-1, with 7 bases aligning to TRBD2. The CDR3 is 15 amino acids. J gave up 9 bases and V 1 base, and 9 bases lay outside the gene matches. Germline V gives CDR1 MGHRA, CDR2 YSYEKL. In nucleotides, the CDR3 is TGCGCCAGCAGCCAAGTATCAAAGCGGGAATCTGAGCAGTTCTTC. Its translation is CASSQVSKRESEQFF.

This sequence joins TRBV4-1 and TRBJ1-5; 8 nucleotides match TRBD1. V shed 2 bases and J 7 bases; nucleotides not matched to a gene: 10. This CDR3 has 16 amino acids. CDR1 and CDR2 from the germline V gene are MGHRA and YSYEKL. This CDR3 reads CASSQTGQGGRQPQHF. The CDR3 nucleotides are TGCGCCAGCAGCCAAACCGGACAGGGAGGGCGGCAGCCCCAGCATTTT.